The sequence of this T cell receptor beta chain was determined in a study of T cells in Graves' hyperthyroidism and ophthalmopathy. Findings of the study overall: With a median lead of roughly 6.2 months before onset, the model predicted ophthalmopathy. Blood also held most thyroid clonotypes expanded beyond 0.001.

Researchers amplified the TCR beta CDR3 regions from RNA transcripts. Researchers ran a first-round RT-PCR on the TCR CDR3 using the HTBI primer set. One entry per CDR3 protein, called by TCRdb with MiXCR from the multiplex PCR reads. Of around 33,000 distinct CDR3 sequences listed, roughly 49% are singletons. Lactation, pregnancy, other autoimmune disease or uncontrolled infection led to exclusion of patients. PBMCs stemmed from approximately 9.1 ml fresh peripheral blood. Trimming removed 1 base at V and 9 bases at J, with 17 bases between. CDR1 is SGHDT and CDR2 is YYEEEE in the germline V gene. The CDR3 is made up of 15 amino acids. Many counts were recorded for this clonotype. No antigen is known for it.

Sequencing was carried out using blood. The clonotype was recovered from a woman aged 45-59 years with Graves' hyperthyroidism that later progressed to Graves' ophthalmopathy. The chain links TRBV5-6 to TRBJ2-1; TRBD1 is a possible D gene (5 bases). The CDR3 nucleotides read TGTGCCAGCAGCTTGAGGCTAGGGGTGTACGGTGAGCAGTTCTTC. This encodes CASSLRLGVYGEQFF. Together with reference TRBV5-6 and TRBJ2-1, the CDR3 gives the full variable domain: DAGVTQSPTHLIKTRGQQVTLRCSPKSGHDTVSWYQQALGQGPQFIFQYYEEEERQRGNFPDRFSGHQFPNYSSELNVNALLLGDSALYLCASSLRLGVYGEQFFGPGTRLTVL.